The table lists the clone carrying this T cell receptor (beta chain) with a count of one. V was clipped by 6 bases and J by 0 bases; unmatched bases: 1. The CDR3 extends over 14 amino acids. Germline-derived CDR1 and CDR2 are LGHNT and FRNRAP. TCR beta chains were sequenced at survey level with immunoSEQ. Using immunoSEQ multiplex PCR, the repertoire was profiled, and TCRdb retains in-frame clones only, with some absent. The sample lists under 65,000 clones, approximately 95% occurring once. V usage is TRBV12-5 and J usage is TRBJ2-5, with 10 bases lining up with TRBD2. The specimen sequenced was PBMCs. This clonotype was sampled from a man in his forties with rheumatoid arthritis. The CDR3 DNA follows: TGTGCTAGTGGCCTAGCGGGGGACCAAGAGACCCAGTACTTC. Protein sequence: CASGLAGDQETQYF.